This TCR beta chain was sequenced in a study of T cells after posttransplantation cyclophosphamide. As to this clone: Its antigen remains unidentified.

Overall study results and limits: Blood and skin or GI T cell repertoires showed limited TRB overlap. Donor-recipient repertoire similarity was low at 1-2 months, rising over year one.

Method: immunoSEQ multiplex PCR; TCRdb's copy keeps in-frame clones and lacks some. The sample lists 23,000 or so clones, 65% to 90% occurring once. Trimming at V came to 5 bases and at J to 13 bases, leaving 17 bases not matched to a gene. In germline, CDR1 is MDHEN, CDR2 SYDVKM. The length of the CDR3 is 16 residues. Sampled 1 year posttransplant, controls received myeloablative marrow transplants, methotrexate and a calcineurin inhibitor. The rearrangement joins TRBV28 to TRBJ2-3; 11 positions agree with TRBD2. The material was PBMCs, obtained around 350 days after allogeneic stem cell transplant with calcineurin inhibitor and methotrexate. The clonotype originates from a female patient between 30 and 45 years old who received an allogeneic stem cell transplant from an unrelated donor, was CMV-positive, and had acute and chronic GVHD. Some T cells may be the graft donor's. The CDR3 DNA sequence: TGTGCCAGCAGTCAATCCCGACTAGCGGGACCCCCACGGGAGTATTTT. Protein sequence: CASSQSRLAGPPREYF.